A selection of T cell receptor beta chains follows, all from one sample in a study of T cells expressing NK-cell markers. TCRdb reprocessed the 5' RACE reads, with one entry per CDR3 protein and no DNA. Here the sample table reports some 150,000 distinct CDR3 sequences. Sequences were obtained from blood T cells: a sorted CD56 or NKG2C T cell subset, CD4+ or CD8+ T cells, or bulk PBMC T cells (not recorded which). Receptors were obtained from a man between 18 and 35 years old in good health. Both conserved end residues are part of each CDR3.

J: TRBJ2-1
V: TRBV7-9
CDR3: CASSLVLAGANEQFF

J: TRBJ2-2
V: TRBV14
CDR3: CASSQAMDGELFF

J: TRBJ2-3
V: TRBV29-1
CDR3: CSVVGGRATDTQYF

J: TRBJ2-1
V: TRBV9
CDR3: CASSFPSSLANGEVNEQFF

J: TRBJ2-1
V: TRBV11-2
CDR3: CASSSGTTPNEQFF

J: TRBJ2-3
V: TRBV7-9
CDR3: CASSSASAGEGTDTQYF

J: TRBJ1-6
V: TRBV27
CDR3: CASSFGQGRNSPLHF

J: TRBJ2-3
V: TRBV12-3/TRBV12-4
CDR3: CASSVTSGRADEDTQYF

J: TRBJ2-7
V: TRBV19
CDR3: CASSTLGQNYEQYF

J: TRBJ2-3
V: TRBV3-1
CDR3: CASSQGYAIGTVTDTQYF

J: TRBJ1-4
V: TRBV4-3
CDR3: CASSQDWVPGAANEKLFF

J: TRBJ2-5
V: TRBV30
CDR3: CAWSTGQLKETQYF

J: TRBJ2-1
V: TRBV20-1
CDR3: CSARLAGDVYNEQFF

J: TRBJ2-1
V: TRBV19
CDR3: CASSIAGGPKNEQFF

J: TRBJ2-2
V: TRBV11-2
CDR3: CASSLGYRDTLNTGELFF

J: TRBJ2-7
V: TRBV30
CDR3: CAWGTGLLSYEQYF

J: TRBJ2-3
V: TRBV24-1
CDR3: CATSDWVLTGQGVDTQYF

J: TRBJ2-7
V: TRBV14
CDR3: CASSQVLYEQYF

J: TRBJ2-1
V: TRBV5-8
CDR3: CASSLETSGASYEQFF

J: TRBJ2-5
V: TRBV27
CDR3: CASGSGLAGIQETQYF

J: TRBJ2-1
V: TRBV10-3
CDR3: CAISEGGRSSYNEQFF

J: TRBJ2-7
V: TRBV27
CDR3: CASSRSRLIDEQYF

J: TRBJ1-1
V: TRBV7-9
CDR3: CASSSGGTEAFF

J: TRBJ2-1
V: TRBV6-4
CDR3: CASSKNPSSYNEQFF

J: TRBJ2-1
V: TRBV11-2
CDR3: CASSLVLAGGPRTDNEQFF

J: TRBJ2-1
V: TRBV6-1
CDR3: CATGPSSYNEQFF

J: TRBJ2-7
V: TRBV27
CDR3: CASSFSQRNEQYF

J: TRBJ1-2
V: TRBV14
CDR3: CASSHRERWNDGYTF